The entry below gives a single T cell receptor (beta chain) sequence along with its context. This sample stems from a study of blood T cell repertoires in COVID-19. Study context: Sample material is recorded as cDNA or gDNA derived from T cells, B-cell-depleted T cells, or PBMCs.

Germline values: CDR1 GTSNPN, CDR2 SVGIG (reference sequence). This CDR3 has 14 amino acids. Trimming pared 3 bases from V and 0 bases from J, leaving 12 bases between. TCRdb's copy holds only in-frame clones and misses some; the assay was immunoSEQ multiplex PCR. The table has about 200,000 clones, 86% seen once. The receptor was derived from a woman aged 40 to 49 in a cohort exposed to, infected with or recovered from COVID-19 (not recorded which). The sequenced sample was PBMCs or T cells enriched from blood (not recorded which). This chain joins TRBV30 and TRBJ2-7, with D perhaps matching TRBD2 (6 bases). CDR3 amino acids: CAWRLGGLSYEQYF. CDR3 nucleotide sequence: TGTGCCTGGAGGTTGGGAGGACTCTCCTACGAGCAGTACTTC.